The next 8 T cell receptor beta chains were all read from a single sample in a study of T cell responses to AZD1222 COVID-19 vaccine. Repertoires were generated with immunoSEQ multiplex PCR, while TCRdb's copy carries only in-frame clones and drops some. The sample records some 130,000 clones, around nine tenths being singletons. The specimen comprised peripheral blood, sampled on day 0 of AZD1222 vaccination. The receptors derive from an adult in good health.

The sample holds many counts of this clone. The chain joins TRBV5-6 to TRBJ1-4; weak D call: TRBD1 (6 bases). The germline CDR1 and CDR2 sequences are SGHDT and YYEEEE. V shed 4 bases and J shed 4 bases, with 11 bases lying between them. CDR3 length: 14 residues. The CDR3 region has the DNA TGTGCCAGCAGCCTAGGGGGGAGTAATGAAAAACTGTTTTTT. This codes for CASSLGGSNEKLFF.

This chain connects TRBV3-1 (or the pseudogene TRBV3-2) to TRBJ1-3; D is undetermined. V was cut by 4 bases and J by 8 bases, with 15 bases left in between. This CDR3 has 14 amino acids. Looked up from germline, CDR1 is LGHDT and CDR2 is YNNKEL (reference sequence). CDR3 region: CASSPRTSRDTIYF. The CDR3 nucleotides read TGTGCCAGCAGCCCCCGGACTTCGAGGGACACCATATATTTT.

The chain recombines TRBV6-5 with TRBJ1-4; TRBD1 matches at 8 bases. The V gene end was trimmed by 1 base and the J gene end by 10 bases; junction bases not matched to a gene: 5. The CDR3 is 14 residues long. Germline V gene data show CDR1 as MNHEY and CDR2 as SVGAGI. CDR3 sequence: CASSYLSGGVKLFF. In DNA, the CDR3 is TGTGCCAGCAGTTACTTGTCAGGGGGCGTAAAACTGTTTTTT.

This clone was observed once. The chain employs TRBV27 and TRBJ1-4, with D perhaps TRBD1 (5 bases). CDR1 is MNHEY and CDR2 is SMNVEV in the germline V gene (reference sequence). Deletions cut 3 bases from V and 6 bases from J, with 11 bases between. This CDR3 region has 14 residues. In nucleotides, the CDR3 is TGTGCCAGCAGTTTCAGTGGGGGTCATGAAAAACTGTTTTTT. It codes for CASSFSGGHEKLFF. The full variable domain, with the rest looked up from reference TRBV27 and TRBJ1-4, is EAQVTQNPRYLITVTGKKLTVTCSQNMNHEYMSWYRQDPGLGLRQIYYSMNVEVTDKGDVPEGYKVSRKEKRNFPLILESPSPNQTSLYFCASSFSGGHEKLFFGSGTQLSVL.

This chain links TRBV27 with TRBJ2-2, with D perhaps TRBD1 (6 bases). Trimming left V 10 bases short and J 3 bases short, with 27 bases between. Germline V gene data show CDR1 as MNHEY and CDR2 as SMNVEV (reference sequence). The CDR3 extends over 18 amino acids. The CDR3 sequence: CATPTPTRDNGDTGELFF. The CDR3 nucleotides read TGTGCCACCCCAACCCCGACCCGGGACAATGGGGACACCGGGGAGCTGTTTTTT.

V usage is TRBV4-2 and J usage is TRBJ2-1, with D possibly TRBD2 on 6 matching bases. Germline-derived CDR1 and CDR2 are LGHNA and YNFKEQ. The ends were cut back, 4 bases at V and 3 bases at J, with 22 bases in the middle. This CDR3 spans 18 amino acids. CDR3 sequence (DNA): TGTGCCAGCAGCCCCCACGAGGGTGCGGGGCTTCTCTACAATGAGCAGTTCTTC. It codes for CASSPHEGAGLLYNEQFF.

The chain employs TRBV27 and TRBJ2-7; 8 bases align to TRBD2. After removal of 6 bases from V and 3 bases from J, the junction contained 7 bases not matched to a gene. The CDR3 length is 14 residues. Germline V gene lookup returns CDR1 MNHEY and CDR2 SMNVEV (reference sequence). The CDR3 reads CASRGPSGGYEQYF. The CDR3 bases are TGTGCCAGCAGGGGCCCCAGCGGGGGCTACGAGCAGTACTTC.

Turning to this clone: The identical CDR3 is also encoded by other nucleotide sequences in the sample. This chain's CDR3 is CAWSVGSYEQYF. The CDR3 bases are TGTGCCTGGAGTGTGGGCAGCTACGAGCAGTACTTC. The chain employs TRBV30 and TRBJ2-7, with D hard to call. The CDR3 length is 12 residues. In germline, CDR1 is GTSNPN, CDR2 SVGIG (reference sequence). V was cut by 0 bases and J by 3 bases, with 6 bases left in between. The complete variable domain, with remaining parts taken from reference TRBV30 and TRBJ2-7, reads SQTIHQWPATLVQPVGSPLSLECTVEGTSNPNLYWYRQAAGRGLQLLFYSVGIGQISSEVPQNLSASRPQDRQFILSSKKLLLSDSGFYLCAWSVGSYEQYFGPGTRLTVT.